These 3 T cell receptor beta chains originate from one sample sequenced in a study of shared T cell receptors in the human thymus (dated by TCRdb to about 2021). Receptor amplification or capture employed the immunoSEQ multiplex PCR assay. TCRdb provides this immuneACCESS table in a form limited to in-frame rearrangements. Some clones are lacking; in checked studies, under half of them reflect an unresolved V gene, and why the rest are absent is not known. For this sample there are almost 550,000 clones; around three quarters appear just once. In total, the top ten clones hold about 0.013% of the sample. This sample was shared with a second study, whose subject was human thymus T cells.

Sequencing was performed on thymocytes. These receptor sequences come from a boy younger than two with a congenital heart defect. Donor details come from another sample of the same person, matched by shared clones.

This clone was detected only once. V usage is TRBV5-1 and J usage is TRBJ2-1; D is unclear. In germline, CDR1 is SGHRS, CDR2 YFSETQ. V shed 2 bases and J shed 0 bases, with 6 bases lying between them. The CDR3 is 14 residues long. CDR3 loop: CASSLLVSYNEQFF. As DNA, the CDR3 is TGCGCCAGCAGCTTACTGGTCTCCTACAATGAGCAGTTCTTC.

This rearrangement joins TRBV27 to TRBJ2-3; D unclear. The V end was cut by 5 bases, the J end by 6 bases, with 9 bases between. Germline CDR1 MNHEY, CDR2 SMNVEV (reference sequence). The CDR3 has 12 amino acids. DNA for the CDR3: TGTGCCAGCAGTCCGCGGTGGGATACGCAGTATTTT. Protein: CASSPRWDTQYF.

The chain has TRBV4-3 and TRBJ1-2, with D tentatively TRBD1 (6 bases). There are 14 residues in the CDR3. V was clipped by 4 bases and J by 4 bases, with 13 bases between them. Looked up from germline, CDR1 is LGHNA and CDR2 is YSLEER. As DNA, the CDR3 is TGCGCCAGCAGCCCCGGACAGCAATTCTATGGCTACACCTTC. Translated: CASSPGQQFYGYTF.